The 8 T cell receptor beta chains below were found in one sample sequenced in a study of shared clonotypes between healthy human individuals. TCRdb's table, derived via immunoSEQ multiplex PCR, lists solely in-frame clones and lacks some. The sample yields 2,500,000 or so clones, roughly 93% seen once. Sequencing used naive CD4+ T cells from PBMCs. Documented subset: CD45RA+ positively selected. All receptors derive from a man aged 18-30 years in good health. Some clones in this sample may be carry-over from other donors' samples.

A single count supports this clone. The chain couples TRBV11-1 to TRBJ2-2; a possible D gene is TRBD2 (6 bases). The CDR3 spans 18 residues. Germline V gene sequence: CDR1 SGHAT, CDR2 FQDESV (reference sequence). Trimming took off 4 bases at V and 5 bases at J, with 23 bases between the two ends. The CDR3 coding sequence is TGTGCCAGCAGCTACCCCACCCGGGAGAATGGTAGGACCGGGGAGCTGTTTTTT. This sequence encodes CASSYPTRENGRTGELFF. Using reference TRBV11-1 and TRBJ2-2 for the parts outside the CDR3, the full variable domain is EAEVAQSPRYKITEKSQAVAFWCDPISGHATLYWYRQILGQGPELLVQFQDESVVDDSQLPKDRFSAERLKGVDSTLKIQPAELGDSAMYLCASSYPTRENGRTGELFFGEGSRLTVL.

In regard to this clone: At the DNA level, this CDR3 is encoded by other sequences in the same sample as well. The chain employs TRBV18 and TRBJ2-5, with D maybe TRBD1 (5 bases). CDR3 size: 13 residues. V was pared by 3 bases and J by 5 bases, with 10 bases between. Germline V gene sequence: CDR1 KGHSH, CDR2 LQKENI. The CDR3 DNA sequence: TGTGCCAGCTCACCCAGGGTTGGCGAGACCCAGTACTTC. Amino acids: CASSPRVGETQYF. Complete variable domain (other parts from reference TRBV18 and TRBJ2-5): NAGVMQNPRHLVRRRGQEARLRCSPMKGHSHVYWYRQLPEEGLKFMVYLQKENIIDESGMPKERFSAEFPKEGPSILRIQQVVRGDSAAYFCASSPRVGETQYFGPGTRLLVL.

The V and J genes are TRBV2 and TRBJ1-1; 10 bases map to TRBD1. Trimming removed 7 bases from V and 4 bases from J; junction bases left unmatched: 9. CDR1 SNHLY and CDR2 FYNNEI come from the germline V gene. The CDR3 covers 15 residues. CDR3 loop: CASTRGQGWGTEAFF. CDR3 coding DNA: TGTGCCAGCACGAGGGGACAGGGGTGGGGCACTGAAGCTTTCTTT. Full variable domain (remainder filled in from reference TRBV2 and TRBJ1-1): EPEVTQTPSHQVTQMGQEVILRCVPISNHLYFYWYRQILGQKVEFLVSFYNNEISEKSEIFDDQFSVERPDGSNFTLKIRSTKLEDSAMYFCASTRGQGWGTEAFFGQGTRLTVV.

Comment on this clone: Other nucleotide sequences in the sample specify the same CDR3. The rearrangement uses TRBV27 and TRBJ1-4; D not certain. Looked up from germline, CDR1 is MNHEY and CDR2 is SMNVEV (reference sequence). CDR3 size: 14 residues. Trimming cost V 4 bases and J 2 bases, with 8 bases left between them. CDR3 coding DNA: TGTGCCAGCAGTTCGGTAGTCACTAATGAAAAACTGTTTTTT. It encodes CASSSVVTNEKLFF.

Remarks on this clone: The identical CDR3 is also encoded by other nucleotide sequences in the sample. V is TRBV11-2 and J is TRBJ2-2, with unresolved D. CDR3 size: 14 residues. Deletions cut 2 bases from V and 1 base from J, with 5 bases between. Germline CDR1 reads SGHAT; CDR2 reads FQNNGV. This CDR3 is CASSLSVNTGELFF. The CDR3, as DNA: TGTGCCAGCAGCTTAAGTGTGAACACCGGGGAGCTGTTTTTT.

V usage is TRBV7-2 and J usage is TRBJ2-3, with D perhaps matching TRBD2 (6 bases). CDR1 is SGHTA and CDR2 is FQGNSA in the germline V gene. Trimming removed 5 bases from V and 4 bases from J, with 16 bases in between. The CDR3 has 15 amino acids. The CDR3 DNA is TGTGCCAGCAGCCTCCGTAGCGCGGGGCCAGATACGCAGTATTTT. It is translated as CASSLRSAGPDTQYF. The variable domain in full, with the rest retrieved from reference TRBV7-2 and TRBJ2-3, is GAGVSQSPSNKVTEKGKDVELRCDPISGHTALYWYRQSLGQGLEFLIYFQGNSAPDKSGLPSDRFSAERTGGSVSTLTIQRTQQEDSAVYLCASSLRSAGPDTQYFGPGTRLTVL.

The CDR3 DNA is TGTGCCAGCAGCTTAAATACGGGAAGCAATGAGCAGTTCTTC. This codes for CASSLNTGSNEQFF. The chain is built from TRBV7-7 and TRBJ2-1; tentative D call: TRBD2 (5 bases). The CDR3 sequence is 14 residues long. Deletions cut 2 bases from V and 6 bases from J, with 11 bases between. CDR1 SSHAT and CDR2 FNYEAQ come from the germline V gene (reference sequence).

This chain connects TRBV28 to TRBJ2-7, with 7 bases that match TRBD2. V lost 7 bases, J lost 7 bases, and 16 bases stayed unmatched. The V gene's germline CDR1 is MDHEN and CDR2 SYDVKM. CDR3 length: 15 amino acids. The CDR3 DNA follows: TGTGCCAGCACCAAAAAGCGGGGCGCCTACGTAGAGCAGTACTTC. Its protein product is CASTKKRGAYVEQYF.